Presented here are 25 T cell receptor beta chains from one specimen sequenced in a study of metastatic and nonmetastatic thyroid tumors. Among the patients, none had received any treatment before thyroid surgery. TCRdb reprocessed the PCR reads using MiXCR. The table shows about 27,000 clones, with around 15% occurring only once. Sequenced: blood. The receptors derive from a male donor with papillary thyroid cancer or a benign thyroid nodule (not recorded which). Some clones in this sample may be carry-over from other donors' samples.

This clone was recorded at least ten times. The chain joins TRBV4-1 to TRBJ1-3; TRBD1 aligns across 9 bases. Germline assignment: CDR1 MGHRA and CDR2 YSYEKL. Trimming took 0 bases from V and 4 from J; bases not matched to a gene: 16. The CDR3 is 20 residues long. CDR3: CASSQEGTGITRPPGNTIYF. The DNA for the CDR3 is TGCGCCAGCAGCCAAGAAGGGACAGGGATAACAAGACCACCGGGAAACACCATATATTTT.

This clone was counted ten times or more. This chain links TRBV6-4 with TRBJ2-1; 12 bases fit TRBD2. The CDR3 is made up of 17 amino acids. Germline CDR1 reads MRHNA; CDR2 reads SNTAGT. V lost 5 bases to trimming and J lost 6 bases; unmatched junction nucleotides: 11. The CDR3 here is CASSWSSGGAGTNEQFF. DNA of the CDR3: TGTGCCAGCAGTTGGTCTAGCGGGGGGGCCGGTACCAATGAGCAGTTCTTC.

Remarks on this clone: A much larger clone is a single base away; this may be a read error. CDR3 region: CATSYGPSGLETQYF. The CDR3 nucleotides read TGTGCCACCAGTTATGGGCCTAGCGGGCTAGAGACCCAGTACTTC. V and J are TRBV24-1 and TRBJ2-5; 8 bases match TRBD2. Trimming cost V 6 bases and J 4 bases; bases outside gene matches: 9. Per germline, CDR1 KGHDR and CDR2 SFDVKD. CDR3 length: 15 residues.

In this sample, this clone turned up many times. The gene calls are TRBV27 and TRBJ2-3; possible D gene TRBD2, 6 bases. V shed 2 bases and J shed 8 bases, with 23 bases lying between them. Germline assignment: CDR1 MNHEY and CDR2 SMNVEV (reference sequence). The CDR3 loop spans 17 amino acids. CDR3 residues: CASSLAPSVGEAGTQYF. In DNA form, the CDR3 reads TGTGCCAGCAGTTTAGCCCCTTCTGTGGGGGAGGCGGGTACGCAGTATTTT.

In its sample, this clone was seen many times. This chain connects TRBV6-1 to TRBJ1-1; TRBD1 is a possible D gene (5 bases). Germline values: CDR1 MNHNS, CDR2 SASEGT. This CDR3 spans 13 amino acids. V was trimmed by 0 bases and J by 10 bases, leaving 12 bases between them. CDR3 nucleotides: TGTGCCAGCAGTGAAGCGCTAAGGGGTCTAGCTTTCTTT. Translation: CASSEALRGLAFF.

The table lists this clone with many counts. V is TRBV11-2 and J is TRBJ2-6; a possible D gene is TRBD1 (7 bases). V shed 2 bases and J shed 2 bases, with 19 bases lying between them. Germline V lookup: CDR1 SGHAT, CDR2 FQNNGV. This CDR3 comprises 19 residues. CDR3 loop: CASSLYLGQEGTGANVLTF. In nucleotides, the CDR3 is TGTGCCAGCAGCTTATATCTTGGACAGGAGGGAACTGGGGCCAACGTCCTGACTTTC.

The sample holds many counts of this clone. The genes are TRBV20-1 and TRBJ2-5, with TRBD2 identical over 8 bases. V was clipped by 6 bases and J by 2 bases; unmatched bases: 5. Germline CDR1 reads DFQATT; CDR2 reads SNEGSKA (reference sequence). The CDR3 is 13 amino acids. CDR3 DNA sequence: TGCAGTGCCGGGGGGGATGTACAAGAGACCCAGTACTTC. Translated, it gives CSAGGDVQETQYF.

This clone was seen at least ten times. CDR3 nucleotides: TGTGCCAGCAGCCAAATCTACGAGCAGTACTTC. Translation: CASSQIYEQYF. The chain recombines TRBV3-1 with TRBJ2-7; D is uncertain. The CDR3 sequence is 11 residues long. Trimming removed 2 bases from V and 3 bases from J, with 2 bases in between. Germline V gene data show CDR1 as LGHDT and CDR2 as YNNKEL (reference sequence).

This clone was counted many times. V usage is TRBV6-2 or TRBV6-3 and J usage is TRBJ2-2; tentatively, D is TRBD2 (5 bases). Germline loops: CDR1 MNHEY, CDR2 SVGEGT. V lost 6 bases, J lost 1 base, and 15 bases lay in between. The CDR3 contains 16 residues. CDR3 amino acids: CASSPYASLNTGELFF. For the CDR3, the DNA is TGTGCCAGCAGCCCTTATGCTAGCCTGAACACCGGGGAGCTGTTTTTT.

This clone is large by share. This chain uses TRBV6-1 with TRBJ2-7; D is perhaps TRBD2 (5 bases). From germline, CDR1 is MNHNS and CDR2 SASEGT. The CDR3 contains 14 residues. The V gene lost 6 bases and the J gene lost 7 bases, with 19 bases spanning the gap. The DNA of the CDR3 is TGTGCCAGCAGCGACGGTGTCCCCTCGGGGGAGCAGTACTTC. It specifies CASSDGVPSGEQYF.

This clone was counted at least ten times. This chain uses TRBV5-1 with TRBJ2-3; D not certain. Germline V gene sequence: CDR1 SGHRS, CDR2 YFSETQ. The CDR3 is made up of 14 amino acids. V gave up 2 bases and J gave up 3 bases, with 10 bases separating them. The CDR3 DNA sequence: TGCGCCAGCAGCTTAAGTCTGGGGACAGATACGCAGTATTTT. This sequence encodes CASSLSLGTDTQYF.

This clone came up many times. The V gene is TRBV6-4, the J gene TRBJ2-1; D possibly corresponds to TRBD2 (5 bases). Per the germline V gene, CDR1 is MRHNA and CDR2 is SNTAGT. The CDR3 runs to 16 residues. V was shortened by 0 bases and J by 0 bases, with 9 bases between the two germline ends. The CDR3 sequence: CASSDSGEGSYNEQFF. The CDR3 coding sequence is TGTGCCAGCAGTGACTCGGGCGAGGGCTCCTACAATGAGCAGTTCTTC.

This clone was observed many times. This chain joins TRBV6-1 and TRBJ2-3; TRBD1 is a possible D gene (6 bases). V dropped 4 bases and J dropped 1 base, with 9 bases sitting between them. This CDR3 region has 14 residues. CDR1 and CDR2 (germline): MNHNS, SASEGT. The CDR3 nucleotides are TGTGCCAGCAGTGGGACAGTTGGCACAGATACGCAGTATTTT. Amino acids: CASSGTVGTDTQYF.

The gene calls are TRBV6-2 or TRBV6-3 and TRBJ1-1; D is unresolved. CDR3 length equals 12 residues. The V end lost 6 bases, the J end lost 7 bases, and 12 bases lay between the germline ends. Germline V gene lookup returns CDR1 MNHEY and CDR2 SVGEGT. The CDR3 sequence: CASRFSTGEAFF. DNA of the CDR3: TGTGCCAGCAGATTCTCGACGGGTGAAGCTTTCTTT.

At least ten counts were recorded for this clone. The V call is TRBV19, the J call TRBJ1-2, with TRBD1 as a possible D gene (5 bases). Germline values: CDR1 LNHDA, CDR2 SQIVND (reference sequence). Trimming took off 5 bases at V and 7 bases at J, with 23 bases between the two ends. CDR3 length equals 16 residues. The CDR3 sequence: CASSGTAGEPQRGYTF. Written as DNA, the CDR3 is TGTGCCAGTAGTGGGACGGCCGGGGAACCCCAACGTGGCTACACCTTC.

The sample holds many counts of this clone. This chain joins TRBV18 and TRBJ2-3; tentatively, D is TRBD1 (6 bases). CDR3 size: 15 residues. Per the germline V gene, CDR1 is KGHSH and CDR2 is LQKENI. V was shortened by 3 bases and J by 1 base, with 11 bases between the two germline ends. CDR3 amino acids: CASSPPGAGTDTQYF. In nucleotides, the CDR3 is TGTGCCAGCTCACCGCCAGGGGCCGGCACAGATACGCAGTATTTT. Supplemented by reference TRBV18 and TRBJ2-3, the full variable domain reads NAGVMQNPRHLVRRRGQEARLRCSPMKGHSHVYWYRQLPEEGLKFMVYLQKENIIDESGMPKERFSAEFPKEGPSILRIQQVVRGDSAAYFCASSPPGAGTDTQYFGPGTRLTVL.

This clone was counted ten times or more. The rearrangement uses TRBV5-1 and TRBJ1-1; 10 bases are a match to TRBD1. J was trimmed by 13 bases and V by 0 bases; bases with no gene match: 15. Germline CDR1 is SGHRS and CDR2 is YFSETQ. The CDR3 totals 16 residues. The CDR3 region is CASSLGIGDRGPLVFF. CDR3 sequence (DNA): TGCGCCAGCAGCTTGGGTATCGGGGACAGGGGTCCTTTAGTTTTCTTT.

This clone was found many times. Just one base apart from a much larger clone, this may be a read error. The DNA for the CDR3 is TGTGCCGGCAGCTTCGAACATTTTCTAAATCAGCCCCAGCATTTT. This gives the protein CAGSFEHFLNQPQHF. V usage is TRBV11-2 and J usage is TRBJ1-5; D uncertain. Germline CDR1 and CDR2: SGHAT and FQNNGV. The CDR3 is 15 residues long. The full variable domain, with the rest looked up from reference TRBV11-2 and TRBJ1-5, is EAGVAQSPRYKIIEKRQSVAFWCNPISGHATLYWYQQILGQGPKLLIQFQNNGVVDDSQLPKDRFSAERLKGVDSTLKIQPAKLEDSAVYLCAGSFEHFLNQPQHFGDGTRLSIL.

This clone was seen many times. The rearrangement joins TRBV7-9 to TRBJ1-3; 7 nucleotides agree with TRBD1. The CDR3 is 15 amino acids. V shed 0 bases, J shed 4 bases, and the junction held 3 bases outside the gene matches. Per germline, CDR1 SEHNR and CDR2 FQNEAQ (reference sequence). The CDR3 sequence is CASSLAGGYGNTIYF. CDR3 coding DNA: TGTGCCAGCAGCTTAGCAGGGGGCTACGGAAACACCATATATTTT.

This clone has at least ten counts. The chain uses TRBV5-5 and TRBJ2-7; possibly TRBD2 for D (6 bases). Trimming left V 0 bases short and J 3 bases short, with 16 bases between. Germline loops: CDR1 SGHKS, CDR2 YYEKEE (reference sequence). The CDR3 runs to 16 residues. The CDR3, as DNA: TGTGCCAGCAGCTTGGTGGGGGGATATTCCTTCTACGAGCAGTACTTC. As protein: CASSLVGGYSFYEQYF.

This clone was seen repeatedly, ten times or more. The chain uses TRBV9 and TRBJ2-7; 7 nucleotides line up with TRBD2. This CDR3 spans 15 amino acids. The J segment lost 1 base and the V segment lost 1 base, leaving 5 bases of the junction unmatched. CDR1 and CDR2 from the germline V gene are SGDLS and YYNGEE. The CDR3: CASSVRGDTSYEQYF. CDR3 DNA: TGTGCCAGCAGCGTACGGGGGGATACTTCCTACGAGCAGTACTTC. Looking up the rest from reference TRBV9 and TRBJ2-7 gives the full variable domain: DSGVTQTPKHLITATGQRVTLRCSPRSGDLSVYWYQQSLDQGLQFLIQYYNGEERAKGNILERFSAQQFPDLHSELNLSSLELGDSALYFCASSVRGDTSYEQYFGPGTRLTVT.

This clone was seen ten or more times. The chain has TRBV7-6 and TRBJ2-2, with 10 bases matching TRBD2. Germline V gene data show CDR1 as SGHVS and CDR2 as FNYEAQ. This CDR3 contains 17 residues. V lost 5 bases, J lost 3 bases, and 9 bases stayed unmatched. As DNA, the CDR3 is TGTGCCAGCAGCCCACGAGCGGGGGGGCCGGACACCGGGGAGCTGTTTTTT. It is translated as CASSPRAGGPDTGELFF.

The CDR3 region has the DNA TGCAGTGCGTCTAGCGGGGGGGTTAACACCGGGGAGCTGTTTTTT. Its protein is CSASSGGVNTGELFF. J is TRBJ2-2 and V is TRBV20-1, with 12 bases lining up with TRBD2. Unmatched junction bases numbered 4, after V lost 6 bases and J lost 2 bases. Germline lookup yields CDR1 DFQATT and CDR2 SNEGSKA (reference sequence). The CDR3 has 15 amino acids.

This clone was counted at least ten times. This chain joins TRBV14 and TRBJ1-6; D possibly corresponds to TRBD1 (6 bases). Germline V gene sequence: CDR1 SGHDN, CDR2 FVKESK. V gave up 0 bases and J gave up 5 bases, with 8 bases separating them. The CDR3 is 15 amino acids. CDR3 bases: TGTGCCAGCAGCCAAGACAGGGGCCATAATTCACCCCTCCACTTT. This translates into CASSQDRGHNSPLHF.

The chain recombines TRBV5-5 with TRBJ2-7; 7 bases line up with TRBD2. The CDR3 is 15 residues long. J lost 5 bases, V lost 1 base, and 9 bases had no gene match. Germline CDR1 SGHKS, CDR2 YYEKEE (reference sequence). The CDR3: CASSLIGGRGDEQYF. CDR3 sequence (DNA): TGTGCCAGCAGCTTGATCGGCGGCCGGGGGGACGAGCAGTACTTC.